This paragraph reports one T cell receptor beta chain. Its antigen is unknown. Preparation of the TCRbeta library involved a method that used unique molecular identifiers. TCRdb fed the PCR reads into MiXCR, producing one record per CDR3 protein. The top ten hold around 4.8% of the sample, which has hundreds of thousands of distinct CDR3 sequences, 20% to 30% seen once. This record belongs to a study of T-cell reconstitution after alpha-beta-depleted transplantation in children. General study points: Reports say that about two months after transplant, the alpha-beta T cells came out of several hundred graft clones that had expanded. It was newly produced T cells that mostly accounted for T-cell counts and diversity one year after transplant.

Germline-derived CDR1 and CDR2 are DFQATT and SNEGSKA (reference sequence). V was shortened by 5 bases and J by 3 bases, with 20 bases between the two germline ends. The CDR3 runs to 15 residues. The specimen comprised PBMCs, mostly from graft donor cells, sampled 360 days after TCRalphabeta/CD19-depleted stem cell transplant. This chain joins TRBV20-1 and TRBJ2-7; D might be TRBD2 (6 bases). The sequence was collected from a female patient between 2 and 15 years old who had a stem cell transplant for congenital amegakaryocytic thrombocytopenia, so the T cells may come from the graft donor. CDR3 residues: CSALRRGNKDYEQYF. CDR3 DNA: TGCAGTGCTCTACGTCGCGGGAACAAGGACTACGAGCAGTACTTC.